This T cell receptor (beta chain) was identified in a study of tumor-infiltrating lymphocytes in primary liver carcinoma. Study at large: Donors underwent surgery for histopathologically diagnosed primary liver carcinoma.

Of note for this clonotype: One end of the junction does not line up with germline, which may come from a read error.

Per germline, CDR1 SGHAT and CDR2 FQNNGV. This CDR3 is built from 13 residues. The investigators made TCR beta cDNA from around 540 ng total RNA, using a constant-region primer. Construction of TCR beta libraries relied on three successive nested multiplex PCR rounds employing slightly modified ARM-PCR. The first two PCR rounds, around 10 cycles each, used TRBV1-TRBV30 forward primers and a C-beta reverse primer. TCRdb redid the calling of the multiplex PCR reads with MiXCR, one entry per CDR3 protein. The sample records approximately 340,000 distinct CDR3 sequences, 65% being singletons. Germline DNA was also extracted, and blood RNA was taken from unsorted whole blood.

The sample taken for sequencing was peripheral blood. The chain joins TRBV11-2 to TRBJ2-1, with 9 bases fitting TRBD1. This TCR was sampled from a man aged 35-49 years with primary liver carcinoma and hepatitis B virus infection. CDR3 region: CASSLGQGYDPFF. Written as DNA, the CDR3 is TGTGCCAGCAGTTTAGGACAGGGGTATGATCCGTTCTTC.